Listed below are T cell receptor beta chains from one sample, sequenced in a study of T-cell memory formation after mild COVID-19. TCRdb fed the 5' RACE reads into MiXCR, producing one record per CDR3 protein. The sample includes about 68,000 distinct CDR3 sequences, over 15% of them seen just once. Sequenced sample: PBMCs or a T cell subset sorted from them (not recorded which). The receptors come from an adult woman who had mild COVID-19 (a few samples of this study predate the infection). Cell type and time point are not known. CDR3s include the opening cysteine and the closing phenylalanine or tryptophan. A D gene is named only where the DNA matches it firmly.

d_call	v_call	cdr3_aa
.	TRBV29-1	CSVGPGELNYGYTF
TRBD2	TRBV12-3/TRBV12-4	CASSFSLAVYQETQYF
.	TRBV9	CASSPRRGQETQYF
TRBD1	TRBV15	CATSRLGTGRDPGTDTQYF
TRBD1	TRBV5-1	CASSLSRTGGTYEQYF
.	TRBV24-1	CATSDAGGNEQFF
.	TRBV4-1	CASSLRDTLNTEAFF
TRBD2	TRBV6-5	CASSYPTSGYNEQFF
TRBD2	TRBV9	CASSVGGTSGSYEQYF
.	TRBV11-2	CASSPHGAAQETQYF
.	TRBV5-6	CASSPETQETQYF
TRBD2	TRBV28	CASSPTSVIVQFF
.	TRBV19	CASSSFPAGAKNIQYF
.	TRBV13	CASSLGGNTIYF
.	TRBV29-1	CSVVSGPTEAFF
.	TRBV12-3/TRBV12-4	CASSQGSQLVHEQFF
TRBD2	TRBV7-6	CASSSSGEADEQYF
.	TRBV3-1	CASSLRTDANTGELFF
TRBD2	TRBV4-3	CASSQQTSGSYNEQFF
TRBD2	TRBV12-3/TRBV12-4	CASSLGTSGVETQYF
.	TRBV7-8	CASSSVFGGPRQETQYF
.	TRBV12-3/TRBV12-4	CASRDPLRETQYF
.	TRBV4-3	CASSQDSINIQYF
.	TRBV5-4	CASSPPRLSYEQYF
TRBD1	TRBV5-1	CASSHYWTGSTDTQYF
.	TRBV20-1	CSARPLAPYNEQFF
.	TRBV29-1	CSATGIIDNEQFF
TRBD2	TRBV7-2	CASSFVPGLAGGIPHNEQFF
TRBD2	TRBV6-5	CASSLFISGGSRSYNEQFF
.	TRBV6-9	CASSYWAADTQYF
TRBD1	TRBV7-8	CASSYRDSLFGELFF
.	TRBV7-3	CASSLTSHNEQFF